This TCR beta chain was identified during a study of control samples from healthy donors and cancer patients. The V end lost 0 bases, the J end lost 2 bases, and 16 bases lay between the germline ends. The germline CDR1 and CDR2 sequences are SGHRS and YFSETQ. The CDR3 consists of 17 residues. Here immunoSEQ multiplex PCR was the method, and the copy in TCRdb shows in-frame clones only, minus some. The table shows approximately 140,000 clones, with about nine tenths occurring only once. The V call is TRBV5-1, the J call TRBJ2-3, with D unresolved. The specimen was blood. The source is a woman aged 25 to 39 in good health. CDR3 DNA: TGCGCCAGCAGCTTGGAAGGGCCAGACCGTCCCACAGATACGCAGTATTTT. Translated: CASSLEGPDRPTDTQYF.